The clone carrying this T cell receptor (beta chain) appeared a single time. Its antigen is undetermined. Other DNA sequences in the sample encode the same CDR3. Some second doses came at about 4 weeks and others at about 12 weeks; these were pooled. Clones were read by immunoSEQ multiplex PCR, and TCRdb kept only the in-frame ones, dropping some. This sample carries under 200,000 clones, 90% to 95% of them seen once, and the ten largest clones take 1% to 1.5%. The sample is drawn from a study of T cell responses to AZD1222 COVID-19 vaccine. General study results and limits: With two AZD1222 doses given, Spike-specific TCR breadth and depth both rose. Repertoire sampling happened only post peak T cell response. Vaccine-associated CD4 TCRs spanned spike, dominant at 160-218 and 743-854.

CDR1 is SEHNR and CDR2 is FQNEAQ in the germline V gene (reference sequence). V dropped 2 bases and J dropped 2 bases, with 7 bases sitting between them. The CDR3 runs to 13 residues. The TCR originated in an adult who received the AZD1222 COVID-19 vaccine. The input for sequencing was peripheral blood, taken 28 days after the second AZD1222 dose. J is TRBJ2-7 and V is TRBV7-9, with D perhaps matching TRBD1 (5 bases). The CDR3 bases are TGTGCCAGCAGCTTAAAGGGGCCCTACGAGCAGTACTTC. Amino acid sequence: CASSLKGPYEQYF.